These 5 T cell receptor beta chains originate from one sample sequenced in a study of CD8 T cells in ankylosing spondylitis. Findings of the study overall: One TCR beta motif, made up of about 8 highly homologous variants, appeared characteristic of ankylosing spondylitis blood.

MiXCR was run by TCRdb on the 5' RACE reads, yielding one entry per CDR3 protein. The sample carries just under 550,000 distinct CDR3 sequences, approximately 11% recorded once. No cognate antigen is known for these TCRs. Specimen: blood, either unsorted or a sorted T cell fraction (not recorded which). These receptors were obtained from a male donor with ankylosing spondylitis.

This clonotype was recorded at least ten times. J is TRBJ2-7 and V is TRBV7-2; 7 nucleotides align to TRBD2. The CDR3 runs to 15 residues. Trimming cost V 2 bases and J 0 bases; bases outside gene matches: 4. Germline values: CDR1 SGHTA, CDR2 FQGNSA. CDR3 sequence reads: CASSLKTGGSYEQYV. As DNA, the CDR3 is TGTGCCAGCAGCTTAAAAACGGGAGGCTCCTACGAGCAGTACGTC.

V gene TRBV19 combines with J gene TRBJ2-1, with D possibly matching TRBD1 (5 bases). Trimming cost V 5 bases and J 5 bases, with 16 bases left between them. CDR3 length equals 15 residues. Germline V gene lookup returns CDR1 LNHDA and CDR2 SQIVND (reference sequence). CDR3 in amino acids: CASSVQGHDNNEQFF. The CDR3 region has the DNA TGTGCCAGTAGTGTCCAAGGACACGATAACAATGAGCAGTTCTTC.

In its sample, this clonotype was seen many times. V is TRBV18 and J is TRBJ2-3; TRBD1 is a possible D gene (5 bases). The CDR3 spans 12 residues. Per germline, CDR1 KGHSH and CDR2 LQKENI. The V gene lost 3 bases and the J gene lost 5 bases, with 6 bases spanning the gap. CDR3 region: CASSPRGDTQYF. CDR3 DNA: TGTGCCAGCTCACCTAGGGGAGATACGCAGTATTTT.

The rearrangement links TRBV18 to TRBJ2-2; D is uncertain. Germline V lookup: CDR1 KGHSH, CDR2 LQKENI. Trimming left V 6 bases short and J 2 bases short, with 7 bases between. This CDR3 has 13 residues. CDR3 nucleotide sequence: TGTGCCAGCTCCTATACAAACACCGGGGAGCTGTTTTTT. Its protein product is CASSYTNTGELFF. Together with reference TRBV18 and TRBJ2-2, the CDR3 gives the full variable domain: NAGVMQNPRHLVRRRGQEARLRCSPMKGHSHVYWYRQLPEEGLKFMVYLQKENIIDESGMPKERFSAEFPKEGPSILRIQQVVRGDSAAYFCASSYTNTGELFFGEGSRLTVL.

As DNA, the CDR3 is TGTGCCAGCACCCTCGGGACAGCAATGAACACCGGGGAGCTGTTTTTT. This codes for CASTLGTAMNTGELFF. The rearrangement links TRBV3-1 to TRBJ2-2; 7 positions match TRBD1. J gave up 1 base and V 7 bases, and 9 bases lay outside the gene matches. The CDR3 loop spans 16 amino acids. Germline V gene lookup returns CDR1 LGHDT and CDR2 YNNKEL (reference sequence).